This T cell receptor (beta chain) came from a study of blood T cell repertoires in COVID-19. Across the study: Whether acute or convalescent, the COVID-19 samples came from the United States, Italy and Spain.

Original data processing: The authors estimated nucleated cell counts from reference gene primer amplification. Profiled with immunoSEQ multiplex PCR; TCRdb holds only in-frame clones, not every one. The V and J calls and clone size are taken from that table; D and trimming were inferred from the DNA. The sample yields hundreds of thousands of clones, 75% to 90% seen once. Study members were between about 18 and 100 years old and lived in 24 US regions. Cohort placement rested on clinical history that participants reported themselves. Germline values: CDR1 LNHDA, CDR2 SQIVND (reference sequence). This CDR3 has 17 amino acids. Losses at the gene ends were 4 bases for V and 4 bases for J; bases not matched to a gene: 8.

J is TRBJ2-7 and V is TRBV19, with 15 bases matching TRBD2. The clonotype was recovered from a woman between 35 and 50 years old with acute COVID-19. Sequenced input: PBMCs or T cells enriched from blood (not recorded which). The DNA of the CDR3 is TGTGCCAGTAGTACCAATTTGGGACTAGCGGGAGGATACGAGCAGTACTTC. This encodes CASSTNLGLAGGYEQYF.